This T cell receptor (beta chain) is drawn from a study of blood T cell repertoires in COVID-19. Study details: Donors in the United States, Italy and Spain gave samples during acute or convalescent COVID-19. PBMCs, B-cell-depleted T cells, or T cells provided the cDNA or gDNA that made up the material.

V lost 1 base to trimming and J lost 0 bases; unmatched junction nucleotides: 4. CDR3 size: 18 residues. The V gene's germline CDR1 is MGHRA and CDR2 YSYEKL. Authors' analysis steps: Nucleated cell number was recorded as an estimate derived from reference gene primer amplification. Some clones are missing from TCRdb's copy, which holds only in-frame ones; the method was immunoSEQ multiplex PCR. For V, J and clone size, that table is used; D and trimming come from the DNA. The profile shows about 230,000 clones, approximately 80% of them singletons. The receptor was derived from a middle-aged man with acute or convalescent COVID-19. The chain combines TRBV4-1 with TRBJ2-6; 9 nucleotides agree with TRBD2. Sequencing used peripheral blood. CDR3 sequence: CASSQGRGGTSGANVLTF. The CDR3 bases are TGCGCCAGCAGCCAAGGGCGGGGGGGGACCTCTGGGGCCAACGTCCTGACTTTC.